This TCR beta chain was retrieved from a study of blood T cell repertoires in COVID-19. In the study overall: Italy, Spain and the United States were the sources of the convalescent and acute COVID-19 samples. Sample material is recorded as cDNA or gDNA derived from T cells, B-cell-depleted T cells, or PBMCs.

In the original processing: Reference gene primer amplification yielded estimated nucleated cell counts. Using immunoSEQ multiplex PCR, the repertoire was profiled, and TCRdb retains in-frame clones only, with some absent. The DNA gave D and trimming, while V, J and clone size come from that table. The sample shows approximately 100,000 clones, around 90% of them seen only once. Germline V gene sequence: CDR1 SGDLS, CDR2 YYNGEE. V lost 2 bases and J 6 bases, leaving 8 bases between the germline ends. The CDR3 runs to 13 residues. This receptor was taken from a man aged 70-80 years with acute or convalescent COVID-19. The sequencing input was peripheral blood. The rearrangement joins TRBV9 to TRBJ2-2; the D gene is possibly TRBD1 (6 bases). CDR3 bases: TGTGCCAGCAGCGTTGGGGGCGCCGGGGAGCTGTTTTTT. Amino acid sequence: CASSVGGAGELFF.